This T cell receptor (beta chain) emerged from a study of blood T cell repertoires in COVID-19. Study-level background: The origin of the acute and convalescent COVID-19 samples was the United States, Italy and Spain.

TCRdb's copy holds only in-frame clones and misses some; the assay was immunoSEQ multiplex PCR. The sample holds 270,000 or so clones; roughly 80% are singletons and the top ten take 7.5% to 10%. Trimming pared 4 bases from V and 1 base from J, leaving 6 bases between. Germline CDR1 SEHNR, CDR2 FQNEAQ (reference sequence). This CDR3 contains 13 residues. The TCR originated in a woman between 50 and 59 years old who had recovered from COVID-19. Input material: peripheral blood. The chain recombines TRBV7-9 with TRBJ2-3; no firm D call. The CDR3 loop is CASSSSGTDTQYF. DNA for the CDR3: TGTGCCAGCAGCTCGTCGGGCACAGATACGCAGTATTTT.